This T cell receptor (beta chain) is drawn from a study of shared clonotypes between healthy human individuals. Of note for this clone: Its antigen is not known.

Study-wide results and limits: Clonotypes shared by all four sorted-subset donors had higher generation probabilities than non-shared clonotypes. Compared with memory subsets, naive subsets generally had larger estimated richness.

Germline V lookup: CDR1 SEHNR, CDR2 FQNEAQ (reference sequence). The CDR3 covers 14 residues. The V end was cut by 6 bases, the J end by 6 bases, with 18 bases between. Method: immunoSEQ multiplex PCR; TCRdb's copy keeps in-frame clones and lacks some. The repertoire consists of over a million clones, with around 97% occurring once and the leading ten covering about 1.2%. Those who donated were healthy HIV-negative adults, with no recent acute infections or vaccinations reported. The sequencing sample was made of naive CD4+ T cells sorted from blood. Stated subset: CD45RA+ positively selected. The chain employs TRBV7-9 and TRBJ2-7; D might be TRBD1 (5 bases). This TCR derives from a man aged 25-45 years in good health. The CDR3 DNA sequence: TGTGCCAGCAGTCCGCTGGCAGGGCTGGCCGAGCAGTACTTC. It is translated as CASSPLAGLAEQYF.